The 23 T cell receptor beta chains reported below all come from one sample, sequenced in a study of T cell repertoires in cytomegalovirus infection. TCRdb re-analysed the reads in MiXCR, keeping a single row per CDR3 protein. The sample carries about 110,000 distinct CDR3 sequences, over 9% recorded once. The antigens these receptors bind are not known. Sequencing was performed on PBMCs, sequenced either directly or after in vitro stimulation (not recorded which). The receptors here all came from a human donor in good health (CMV status not recorded). Some clones in this sample may be carry-over from other donors' samples.

Ten or more counts support this clonotype. V usage is TRBV12-3 or TRBV12-4 and J usage is TRBJ1-2; D may be TRBD1 (6 bases). V was cut by 6 bases and J by 2 bases, with 22 bases left in between. The CDR3 loop spans 17 amino acids. This CDR3 reads CASRNRVGRGQNYGYTF. In DNA form, the CDR3 reads TGTGCCAGCAGGAACCGGGTTGGGCGGGGGCAAAACTATGGCTACACCTTC.

J is TRBJ2-7 and V is TRBV5-5; 8 nucleotides align to TRBD1. The CDR3 is 14 residues long. With V trimmed by 4 bases and J by 5 bases, 8 bases remained unmatched. Germline CDR1 reads SGHKS; CDR2 reads YYEKEE (reference sequence). The DNA for the CDR3 is TGTGCCAGCAGCGGCGGACAGGGTTACGACGAGCAGTACTTC. As protein: CASSGGQGYDEQYF.

This clonotype was counted ten times or more. The chain joins TRBV7-8 to TRBJ2-5, with TRBD2 matching over 9 bases. Germline loops: CDR1 SGHVS, CDR2 FQNEAQ. The CDR3 is 16 residues long. Unmatched junction bases numbered 6, after V lost 1 base and J lost 3 bases. CDR3 sequence: CASSLGSGRMKETQYF. The DNA of the CDR3 is TGTGCCAGCAGCTTAGGGAGCGGGAGGATGAAAGAGACCCAGTACTTC.

This clonotype was recorded at least ten times. The V gene is TRBV7-2, the J gene TRBJ1-1, with D possibly TRBD1 on 5 matching bases. Germline CDR1 reads SGHTA; CDR2 reads FQGNSA. Between the trimmed V and J ends, which lost 1 base and 0 bases, there was a span of 6 bases. This CDR3 comprises 14 residues. For the CDR3, the DNA is TGTGCCAGCAGCTTAGGGGGCATGAACACTGAAGCTTTCTTT. It specifies CASSLGGMNTEAFF.

This clonotype was detected ten times or more. The V gene is TRBV28, the J gene TRBJ1-5, with D possibly being TRBD1 (6 bases). The CDR3 has 12 amino acids. The V end was cut by 6 bases, the J end by 8 bases, with 11 bases between. CDR1 MDHEN and CDR2 SYDVKM come from the germline V gene. The CDR3 sequence is CASSLGGKPQHF. The CDR3 region has the DNA TGTGCCAGCAGCCTAGGGGGAAAGCCCCAGCATTTT.

A word on this clonotype: Possible read error: a much larger clone is one base away. The chain employs TRBV28 and TRBJ1-1; D call uncertain. This CDR3 contains 12 residues. Germline V gene data show CDR1 as MDHEN and CDR2 as SYDVKM. The CDR3 coding sequence is TGTGCCAGAAGTTTAGGTTATACTGAAGCTTTCTTT. Translating it yields CARSLGYTEAFF.

This clonotype was seen at least ten times. The genes are TRBV11-2 and TRBJ2-2; 10 bases fit TRBD2. The CDR3 runs 14 residues. Germline loops: CDR1 SGHAT, CDR2 FQNNGV. The V and J ends lost 5 bases and 7 bases, in that order; junction bases with no gene match: 4. The chain's CDR3 is CASSPGLAVGELFF. CDR3 DNA: TGTGCCAGCAGCCCAGGACTAGCGGTCGGGGAGCTGTTTTTT.

The chain is built from TRBV5-8 and TRBJ2-4, with D maybe TRBD2 (6 bases). V gave up 4 bases and J gave up 7 bases, with 12 bases separating them. The CDR3 runs to 13 residues. The germline V gene has CDR1 SGHTS and CDR2 YDEGEE. CDR3 protein: CASSPEGWNIQYF. DNA for the CDR3: TGTGCCAGCAGCCCGGAGGGATGGAACATTCAGTACTTC.

The table lists this clonotype with many counts. The chain couples TRBV7-6 to TRBJ2-3, with TRBD2 matching over 13 bases. CDR3 length: 20 residues. Germline lookup yields CDR1 SGHVS and CDR2 FNYEAQ. The V gene end was trimmed by 2 bases and the J gene end by 4 bases; junction bases not matched to a gene: 15. As DNA, the CDR3 is TGTGCCAGCAGCTTAAGACCGGGACTAGCGGGATCGGTGTCTGCAGATACGCAGTATTTT. Protein product: CASSLRPGLAGSVSADTQYF.

At least ten counts were recorded for this clonotype. V is TRBV7-9 and J is TRBJ1-2; D call uncertain. The germline V gene has CDR1 SEHNR and CDR2 FQNEAQ (reference sequence). This CDR3 has 13 residues. Between the trimmed V and J ends, which lost 5 bases and 4 bases, there was a span of 11 bases. CDR3 protein: CASSPRSSYGYTF. CDR3 nucleotides: TGTGCCAGCAGCCCACGTTCAAGCTATGGCTACACCTTC. Looking up the rest from reference TRBV7-9 and TRBJ1-2 gives the full variable domain: DTGVSQNPRHKITKRGQNVTFRCDPISEHNRLYWYRQTLGQGPEFLTYFQNEAQLEKSRLLSDRFSAERPKGSFSTLEIQRTEQGDSAMYLCASSPRSSYGYTFGSGTRLTVV.

Many counts were recorded for this clonotype. This chain's CDR3 is CASSSRAGVLNTEAFF. The CDR3 region has the DNA TGTGCCAGCAGCTCGCGGGCAGGGGTTCTGAACACTGAAGCTTTCTTT. The genes are TRBV7-2 and TRBJ1-1, with D perhaps matching TRBD1 (6 bases). This CDR3 is 16 amino acids long. In germline, CDR1 is SGHTA, CDR2 FQGNSA. V lost 4 bases and J lost 0, with 15 bases in between.

This clonotype was picked up many times. The gene calls are TRBV7-2 and TRBJ2-5, with 8 positions matching TRBD2. Trimming removed 3 bases from V and 5 bases from J; junction bases left unmatched: 2. CDR3 length: 13 amino acids. Germline V gene data show CDR1 as SGHTA and CDR2 as FQGNSA. CDR3 sequence (DNA): TGTGCCAGCAGCTTGGCTAGCGGGGAGACCCAGTACTTC. Its translation: CASSLASGETQYF.

On this clonotype itself: A read error is possible here, since a much larger clone lies one base away. The rearrangement uses TRBV6-2 or TRBV6-3 and TRBJ2-1, with TRBD2 matching over 9 bases. Germline V lookup: CDR1 MNHEY, CDR2 SVGEGT. This CDR3 is 18 amino acids long. This chain's CDR3 is CASSYSRTSVYSYNGQFF. The DNA of the CDR3 is TGTGCCAGCAGTTATTCCCGGACTAGCGTGTACTCCTACAATGGGCAGTTCTTC.

There are many counts of this clonotype. V is TRBV9 and J is TRBJ1-1; D remains ambiguous. The CDR3 has 13 residues. Trimming stripped 3 bases from V and 1 base from J, with 7 bases between. The germline CDR1 and CDR2 sequences are SGDLS and YYNGEE. CDR3 sequence reads: CASSGPWNTEAFF. The CDR3, as DNA: TGTGCCAGCAGCGGACCATGGAACACTGAAGCTTTCTTT.

The table lists this clonotype with many counts. This chain uses TRBV6-2 or TRBV6-3 with TRBJ2-5, with 12 nucleotides matching TRBD2. Per the germline V gene, CDR1 is MNHEY and CDR2 is SVGEGT. The V and J ends lost 6 bases and 4 bases, in that order; junction bases with no gene match: 15. The CDR3 covers 18 residues. The CDR3 nucleotides are TGTGCCAGCAGCCCCAGGCCGGCTAGCGGGAGGGTTCGAGAGACCCAGTACTTC. Protein product: CASSPRPASGRVRETQYF.

This clonotype was recorded many times. CDR3 sequence: CASSSRLPGTGNSPLHF. The CDR3 nucleotides are TGTGCCAGCAGCTCCCGCCTTCCGGGGACGGGTAATTCACCCCTCCACTTT. The chain employs TRBV7-6 and TRBJ1-6, with a weak D call TRBD1 (5 bases). V lost 4 bases and J lost 6, with 19 bases in between. Germline CDR1 is SGHVS and CDR2 is FNYEAQ. The CDR3 covers 17 residues.

This clonotype was found many times. J is TRBJ1-1 and V is TRBV6-2 or TRBV6-3; no reliable D call. Trimming removed 0 bases at V and 13 bases at J, with 12 bases between. From germline, CDR1 is MNHEY and CDR2 SVGEGT. The CDR3 is 12 amino acids. The CDR3 loop is CASSYSSGRGFF. For the CDR3, the DNA is TGTGCCAGCAGTTACTCTTCTGGCCGTGGTTTCTTT.

This clonotype has a handful of counts. The rearrangement uses TRBV7-9 and TRBJ2-7; D is uncertain. CDR3 length: 12 amino acids. Per germline, CDR1 SEHNR and CDR2 FQNEAQ (reference sequence). The ends were cut back, 6 bases at V and 3 bases at J, with 9 bases in the middle. As DNA, the CDR3 is TGTGCCAGCAGGGACGAAGACTACGAGCAGTACTTC. Its translation: CASRDEDYEQYF.

The J gene is TRBJ2-2, the V gene TRBV7-2; the D gene is possibly TRBD2 (6 bases). V lost 5 bases, J lost 6 bases, and 16 bases lay in between. Germline lookup yields CDR1 SGHTA and CDR2 FQGNSA. This CDR3 spans 15 amino acids. This CDR3 reads CASSPAGLGAGELFF. The CDR3, as DNA: TGTGCCAGCAGCCCCGCGGGGCTAGGCGCCGGGGAGCTGTTTTTT.

The table lists this clonotype with a few counts. The DNA for the CDR3 is TGCAGCGTTGCGGGAGGACTAGCGGGAGGACTCTACGAGCAGTACTTC. It yields the protein CSVAGGLAGGLYEQYF. This chain joins TRBV29-1 and TRBJ2-7, with TRBD2 matching over 14 bases. CDR1 SQVTM and CDR2 ANQGSEA come from the germline V gene. J lost 3 bases, V lost 4 bases, and 8 bases had no gene match. The CDR3 consists of 16 residues.

The chain has TRBV6-5 and TRBJ2-2, with TRBD1 as a possible D gene (5 bases). This CDR3 has 14 amino acids. Trimming cost V 6 bases and J 1 base, with 9 bases left between them. Germline CDR1 MNHEY, CDR2 SVGAGI. CDR3 DNA: TGTGCCAGCAGACAAGGACAGAACACCGGGGAGCTGTTTTTT. This encodes CASRQGQNTGELFF.

The chain uses TRBV7-2 and TRBJ2-1, with D possibly TRBD2 on 5 matching bases. The germline V and J ends were trimmed by 0 bases and 9 bases, with 6 bases remaining between them. The CDR3 spans 12 residues. The germline gives CDR1 SGHTA, CDR2 FQGNSA. This CDR3 reads CASSLAGSEQFF. The CDR3 coding sequence is TGTGCCAGCAGCTTAGCGGGGAGTGAGCAGTTCTTC.

This chain connects TRBV28 to TRBJ2-7; 9 bases fit TRBD1. V was pared by 6 bases and J by 7 bases, with 13 bases of the junction left unmatched. This CDR3 contains 15 residues. The germline V gene has CDR1 MDHEN and CDR2 SYDVKM. CDR3 sequence reads: CASREPGQGGREQYF. CDR3 DNA: TGTGCCAGCAGGGAACCGGGACAGGGAGGGCGGGAGCAGTACTTC.